This T cell receptor (beta chain) was found in a study of T cell responses to AZD1222 COVID-19 vaccine. A remark on this clone: Its specificity is unknown.

Timing groups of about 4 and about 12 weeks for second doses were pooled. Study-level findings and limits: Vaccination with two AZD1222 doses was followed by a rise in Spike-specific TCR breadth and depth.

Some clones are missing from TCRdb's copy, which holds only in-frame ones; the method was immunoSEQ multiplex PCR. Of approximately 120,000 clones in the sample, about 87% are singletons; the top ten hold 4.4%. The V end lost 1 base, the J end lost 5 bases, and 17 bases lay between the germline ends. The CDR3 contains 16 residues. CDR1 MNHEY and CDR2 SVGEGT come from the germline V gene. The sample in question was peripheral blood, obtained 28 days after the second AZD1222 dose. V and J are TRBV6-2 or TRBV6-3 and TRBJ2-5; D may correspond to TRBD1 or TRBD2 (6 bases each). This TCR came from an adult who received the AZD1222 COVID-19 vaccine. Here the CDR3 reads CASSYWGGVGGETQYF. As DNA, the CDR3 is TGTGCCAGCAGTTACTGGGGCGGGGTCGGGGGCGAGACCCAGTACTTC.